The clone carrying this T cell receptor (beta chain) was seen more than once but under ten times. The sample originates from a study of blood T cell repertoires in COVID-19. Study overall: Both acute and convalescent COVID-19 samples were obtained from the United States, Italy and Spain. PBMCs, B-cell-depleted T cells, or T cells were the source of the cDNA or gDNA that made up the material.

Germline CDR1 reads LNHDA; CDR2 reads SQIVND (reference sequence). Unmatched junction bases numbered 14, after V lost 6 bases and J lost 5 bases. The CDR3 contains 17 residues. How the authors handled the data: Amplified reference gene primers provided the basis for estimating nucleated cell counts. TCRdb's copy holds only in-frame clones and misses some; the assay was immunoSEQ multiplex PCR. V, J and clone size are those of that table, while D and trimming were read from the DNA. The sample includes 150,000 to 200,000 clones, 70% to 90% of them seen just once. The clonotype was recovered from an elderly woman in a cohort sampled during active or convalescent COVID-19. The rearrangement links TRBV19 to TRBJ2-2, with 8 positions matching TRBD2. The sample comprised peripheral blood. Here the CDR3 DNA reads TGTGCCAGTAGACGGATTAGCGGGGAGGGCCTTACCGGGGAGCTGTTTTTT. It specifies CASRRISGEGLTGELFF.